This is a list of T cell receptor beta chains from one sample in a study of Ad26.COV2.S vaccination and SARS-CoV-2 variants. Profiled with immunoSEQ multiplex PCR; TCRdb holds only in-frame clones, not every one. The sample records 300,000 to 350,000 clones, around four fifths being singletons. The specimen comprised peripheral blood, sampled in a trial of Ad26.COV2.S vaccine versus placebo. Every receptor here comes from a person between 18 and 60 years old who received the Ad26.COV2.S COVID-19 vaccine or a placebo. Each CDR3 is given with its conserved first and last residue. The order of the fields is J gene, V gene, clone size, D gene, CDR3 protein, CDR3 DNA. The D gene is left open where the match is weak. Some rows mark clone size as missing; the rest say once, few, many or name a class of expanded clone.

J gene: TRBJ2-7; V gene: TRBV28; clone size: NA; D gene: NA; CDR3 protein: CASTVRLARGQYF; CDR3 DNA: TGTGCCAGCACAGTCAGGTTGGCCCGTGGGCAGTACTTC
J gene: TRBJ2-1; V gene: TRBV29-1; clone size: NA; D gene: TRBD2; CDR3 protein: CSVKAGGPGDEQFF; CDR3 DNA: TGCAGCGTTAAGGCGGGGGGGCCCGGGGATGAGCAGTTCTTC
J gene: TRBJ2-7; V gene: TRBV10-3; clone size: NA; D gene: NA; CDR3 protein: CAISSLDGNEQYF; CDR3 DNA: TGTGCCATCAGCTCCCTCGACGGGAACGAGCAGTACTTC
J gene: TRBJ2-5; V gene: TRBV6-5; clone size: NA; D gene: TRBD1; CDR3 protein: CASSYSLGAGGETQYF; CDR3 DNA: TGTGCCAGCAGTTACTCCCTTGGGGCAGGGGGAGAGACCCAGTACTTC
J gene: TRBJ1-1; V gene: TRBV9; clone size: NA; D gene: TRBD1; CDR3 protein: CASSVVPTGGNTEAFF; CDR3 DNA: TGTGCCAGCAGCGTAGTCCCGACAGGGGGCAACACTGAAGCTTTCTTT
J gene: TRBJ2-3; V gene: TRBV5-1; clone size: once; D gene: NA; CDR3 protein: CASSLETVPSPDTQYF; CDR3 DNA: TGCGCCAGCAGCTTGGAGACGGTCCCCAGTCCAGATACGCAGTATTTT
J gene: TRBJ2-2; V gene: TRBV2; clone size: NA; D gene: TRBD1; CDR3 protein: CASVGWTGGTGELFF; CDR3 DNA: TGTGCCAGCGTCGGATGGACAGGGGGCACCGGGGAGCTGTTTTTT
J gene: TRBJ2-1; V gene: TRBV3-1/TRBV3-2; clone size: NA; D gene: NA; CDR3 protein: CASSQDRSPTHNEQFF; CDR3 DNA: TGTGCCAGCAGCCAAGATCGATCACCCACGCACAATGAGCAGTTCTTC
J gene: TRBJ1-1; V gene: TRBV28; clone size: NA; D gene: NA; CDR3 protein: CASRATGKMNTEAFF; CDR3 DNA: TGTGCCAGCAGGGCCACAGGGAAAATGAACACTGAAGCTTTCTTT
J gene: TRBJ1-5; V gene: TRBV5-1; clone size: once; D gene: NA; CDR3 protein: CASSLIEAGIWLCNQPQHF; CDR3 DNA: TGCGCCAGCAGCTTGATAGAGGCAGGGATATGGTTGTGCAATCAGCCCCAGCATTTT
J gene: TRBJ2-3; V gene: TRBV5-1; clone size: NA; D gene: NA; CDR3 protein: CASSLGPDGDTQYF; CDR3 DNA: TGCGCCAGCAGCTTGGGACCTGATGGAGATACGCAGTATTTT
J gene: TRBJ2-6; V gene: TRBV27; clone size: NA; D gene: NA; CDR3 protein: CASSSLSLGRGSLSGANVLTF; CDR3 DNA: TGTGCCAGCAGTTCCCTGTCCCTTGGCAGGGGAAGCCTCTCTGGGGCCAACGTCCTGACTTTC
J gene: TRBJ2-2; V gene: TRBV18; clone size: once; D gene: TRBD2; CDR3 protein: CASSPRGLAGANTGELFF; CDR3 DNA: TGTGCCAGCTCACCACGGGGCCTAGCGGGGGCGAACACCGGGGAGCTGTTTTTT
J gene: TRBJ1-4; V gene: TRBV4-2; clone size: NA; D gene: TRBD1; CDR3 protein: CASSQERGPVNEKLFF; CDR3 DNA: TGTGCCAGCAGCCAAGAGAGGGGGCCGGTTAATGAAAAACTGTTTTTT
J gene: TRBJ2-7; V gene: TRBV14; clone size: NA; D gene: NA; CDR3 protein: CASSQERGQKNYEQYF; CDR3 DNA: TGTGCCAGCAGCCAAGAAAGAGGCCAAAAAAACTACGAGCAGTACTTC
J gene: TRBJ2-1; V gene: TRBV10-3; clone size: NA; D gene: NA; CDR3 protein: CAISESRLHSYNEQFF; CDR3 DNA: TGTGCCATCAGTGAGTCCAGACTCCACTCCTACAATGAGCAGTTCTTC
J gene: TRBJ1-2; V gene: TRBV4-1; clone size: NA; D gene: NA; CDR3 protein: CASSQEGTPLYGYTF; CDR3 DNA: TGCGCCAGCAGCCAGGAAGGGACACCTCTCTATGGCTACACCTTC
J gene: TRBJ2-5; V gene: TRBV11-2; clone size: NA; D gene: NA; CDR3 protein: CASSRTTRGQETQYF; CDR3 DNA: TGTGCCAGCAGCCGGACCACCCGTGGCCAAGAGACCCAGTACTTC
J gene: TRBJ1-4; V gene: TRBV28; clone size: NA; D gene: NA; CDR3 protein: CASSLSDEKLFF; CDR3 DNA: TGTGCCAGCAGTTTATCGGATGAAAAACTGTTTTTT
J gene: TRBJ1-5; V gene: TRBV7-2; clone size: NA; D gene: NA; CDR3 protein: CASSLAVGANQPQHF; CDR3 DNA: TGTGCCAGCAGCTTAGCGGTGGGAGCGAATCAGCCCCAGCATTTT
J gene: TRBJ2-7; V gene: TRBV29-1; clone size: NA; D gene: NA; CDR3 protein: CSVENRRSSYEQYF; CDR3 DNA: TGCAGCGTTGAAAACCGGAGGAGCTCCTACGAGCAGTACTTC
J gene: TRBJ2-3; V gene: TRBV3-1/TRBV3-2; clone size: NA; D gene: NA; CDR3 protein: CASSRLSTSASTDTQYF; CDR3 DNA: TGTGCCAGCAGCCGCTTATCGACTTCAGCTAGCACAGATACGCAGTATTTT
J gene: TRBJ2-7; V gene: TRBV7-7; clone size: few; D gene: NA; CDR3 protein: CASSSRLGSYEQYF; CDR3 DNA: TGTGCTAGCAGCTCCCGACTGGGGAGCTACGAGCAGTACTTC
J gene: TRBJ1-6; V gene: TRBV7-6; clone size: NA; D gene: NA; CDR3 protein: CASGTRENSPLHF; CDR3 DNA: TGTGCCAGCGGGACAAGAGAGAATTCACCCCTCCACTTT
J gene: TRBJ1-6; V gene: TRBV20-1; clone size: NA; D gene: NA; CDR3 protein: CSASDHRALHF; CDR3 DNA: TGCAGTGCTAGTGACCACCGAGCCCTCCACTTT
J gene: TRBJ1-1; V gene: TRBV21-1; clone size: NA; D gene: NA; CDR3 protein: CASSKFKGRLNTEAFF; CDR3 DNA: TGTGCCAGCAGCAAGTTTAAGGGACGGCTGAACACTGAAGCTTTCTTT
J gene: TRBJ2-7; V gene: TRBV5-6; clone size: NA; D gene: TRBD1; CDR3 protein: CASSLVGTAVGYEQYF; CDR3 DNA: TGTGCCAGCAGCTTGGTAGGGACAGCGGTGGGCTACGAGCAGTACTTC
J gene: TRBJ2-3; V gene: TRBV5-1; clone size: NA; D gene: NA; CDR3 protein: CASSPRGGGRTDTQYF; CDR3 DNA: TGCGCCAGCAGCCCCCGTGGCGGGGGCCGCACAGATACGCAGTATTTT